The rows below give T cell receptor beta chains drawn from one sample of a study of PD-1 blockade in mismatch repair-deficient tumors. Repertoires were generated with immunoSEQ multiplex PCR, while TCRdb's copy carries only in-frame clones and drops some. The data contain about 49,000 clones, 77% of them singletons. The sample was PBMCs, taken before pembrolizumab treatment. The receptor source for this set is an adult with mismatch repair-deficient cancer. Both conserved end residues are part of each CDR3. A D gene is named only where the DNA matches it firmly. Clone size is given for some rows only: seen once, a few or many times, or a class if the clone is expanded.

d_gene: TRBD1
abundance: many
v_gene: TRBV6-5
j_gene: TRBJ1-2
CDR3aa: CASSYLSTGANYGYTF
CDR3nt: TGTGCCAGCAGTTACCTGTCGACAGGGGCGAACTATGGCTACACCTTC

d_gene: TRBD1
abundance: .
v_gene: TRBV19
j_gene: TRBJ2-7
CDR3aa: CASSMFFTLTGTGYEQYF
CDR3nt: TGTGCCAGTAGTATGTTTTTTACCCTAACCGGGACAGGCTACGAGCAGTACTTC

d_gene: .
abundance: .
v_gene: TRBV5-4
j_gene: TRBJ2-7
CDR3aa: CASSFFPYRDSKWEQYF
CDR3nt: TGTGCCAGCAGCTTCTTTCCCTACCGGGATAGCAAATGGGAGCAGTACTTC

d_gene: TRBD1
abundance: .
v_gene: TRBV5-4
j_gene: TRBJ2-3
CDR3aa: CASSGQGPADTQYF
CDR3nt: TGTGCCAGCTCTGGACAGGGGCCCGCAGATACGCAGTATTTT

d_gene: .
abundance: .
v_gene: TRBV7-2
j_gene: TRBJ1-1
CDR3aa: CASSFQGGGGAEAFF
CDR3nt: TGTGCCAGCAGCTTTCAGGGAGGAGGTGGCGCTGAAGCTTTCTTT

d_gene: .
abundance: .
v_gene: TRBV5-5
j_gene: TRBJ2-7
CDR3aa: CASSLEGGRPSYEQYF
CDR3nt: TGTGCCAGCAGCTTGGAGGGCGGACGCCCTTCCTACGAGCAGTACTTC

d_gene: .
abundance: .
v_gene: TRBV29-1
j_gene: TRBJ1-1
CDR3aa: CSVAPGSGTEAFF
CDR3nt: TGCAGCGTTGCCCCGGGGAGTGGCACTGAAGCTTTCTTT

d_gene: TRBD1
abundance: .
v_gene: TRBV2
j_gene: TRBJ1-1
CDR3aa: CASRGTVDGAFF
CDR3nt: TGTGCCAGCAGGGGGACAGTTGATGGAGCTTTCTTT

d_gene: .
abundance: .
v_gene: TRBV6-6
j_gene: TRBJ1-1
CDR3aa: CASSYAGGGTEAFF
CDR3nt: TGTGCCAGCAGTTACGCTGGGGGTGGCACTGAAGCTTTCTTT

d_gene: .
abundance: .
v_gene: TRBV16
j_gene: TRBJ2-2
CDR3aa: CASSQDSSSGELFF
CDR3nt: TGTGCCAGCAGCCAAGATTCTAGCTCCGGGGAGCTGTTTTTT

d_gene: .
abundance: .
v_gene: TRBV6-4
j_gene: TRBJ1-1
CDR3aa: CASNSDRYQGRWNTEAFF
CDR3nt: TGTGCCAGCAATAGTGACCGTTACCAGGGACGGTGGAACACTGAAGCTTTCTTT

d_gene: .
abundance: .
v_gene: TRBV2
j_gene: TRBJ2-3
CDR3aa: CASSGIGTFVTDTQYF
CDR3nt: TGTGCCAGCAGTGGGATTGGGACGTTTGTGACAGATACGCAGTATTTT

d_gene: .
abundance: .
v_gene: TRBV7-9
j_gene: TRBJ1-4
CDR3aa: CASSGTYATNEKLFF
CDR3nt: TGTGCCAGCAGCGGGACCTACGCAACTAATGAAAAACTGTTTTTT

d_gene: TRBD1
abundance: .
v_gene: TRBV4-1
j_gene: TRBJ2-6
CDR3aa: CASSQRTGTGGILGANVLTF
CDR3nt: TGCGCCAGCAGCCAAAGGACCGGGACAGGGGGCATTCTTGGGGCCAACGTCCTGACTTTC

d_gene: .
abundance: .
v_gene: TRBV19
j_gene: TRBJ2-7
CDR3aa: CATWDSISYEQYF
CDR3nt: TGTGCCACCTGGGACTCAATCTCCTACGAGCAGTACTTC

d_gene: TRBD2
abundance: .
v_gene: TRBV7-6
j_gene: TRBJ2-1
CDR3aa: CASSLILTSGRNNEQFF
CDR3nt: TGTGCCAGCAGCTTAATCTTGACTAGCGGGAGGAACAATGAGCAGTTCTTC

d_gene: .
abundance: few
v_gene: TRBV19
j_gene: TRBJ2-3
CDR3aa: CASRGGLTQYF
CDR3nt: TGTGCCAGTAGGGGGGGTCTTACGCAGTATTTT

d_gene: .
abundance: .
v_gene: TRBV9
j_gene: TRBJ2-6
CDR3aa: CASSVARGANVLTF
CDR3nt: TGTGCCAGCAGCGTAGCCAGGGGGGCCAACGTCCTGACTTTC

d_gene: TRBD1
abundance: .
v_gene: TRBV25-1
j_gene: TRBJ2-1
CDR3aa: CASSWTGEHNEQFF
CDR3nt: TGTGCCAGCAGTTGGACAGGGGAACACAATGAGCAGTTCTTC

d_gene: .
abundance: .
v_gene: TRBV21-1
j_gene: TRBJ2-6
CDR3aa: CASSKPHRSGANVLTF
CDR3nt: TGTGCCAGCAGCAAACCTCACAGATCTGGGGCCAACGTCCTGACTTTC

d_gene: .
abundance: .
v_gene: TRBV2
j_gene: TRBJ1-1
CDR3aa: CASRPDSAEAFF
CDR3nt: TGTGCCAGCCGCCCAGACTCGGCTGAAGCTTTCTTT

d_gene: TRBD1
abundance: once
v_gene: TRBV25-1
j_gene: TRBJ2-7
CDR3aa: CASSVPPGTGFHEQYF
CDR3nt: TGTGCCAGCAGTGTCCCTCCCGGGACAGGGTTTCACGAGCAGTACTTC

d_gene: .
abundance: .
v_gene: TRBV27
j_gene: TRBJ2-7
CDR3aa: CASSLGPPGIYEQYF
CDR3nt: TGTGCCAGCAGTTTAGGTCCCCCCGGTATCTACGAGCAGTACTTC